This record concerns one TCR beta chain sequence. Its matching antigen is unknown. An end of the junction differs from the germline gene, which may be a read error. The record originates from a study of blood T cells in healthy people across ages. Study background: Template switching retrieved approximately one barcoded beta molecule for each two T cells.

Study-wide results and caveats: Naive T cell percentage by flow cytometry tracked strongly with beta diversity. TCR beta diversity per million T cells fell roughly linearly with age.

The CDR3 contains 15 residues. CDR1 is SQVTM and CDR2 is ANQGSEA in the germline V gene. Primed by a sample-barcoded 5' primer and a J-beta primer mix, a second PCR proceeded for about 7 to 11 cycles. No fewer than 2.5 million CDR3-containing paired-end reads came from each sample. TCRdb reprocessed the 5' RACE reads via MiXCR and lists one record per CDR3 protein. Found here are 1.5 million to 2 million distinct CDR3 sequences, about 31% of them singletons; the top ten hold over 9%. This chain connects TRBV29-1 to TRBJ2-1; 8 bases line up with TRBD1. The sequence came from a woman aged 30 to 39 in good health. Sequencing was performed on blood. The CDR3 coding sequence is TGCGGCGTTGAAGGGACAGGTCCAGCCTACAATGAGCAGTTCTTC. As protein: CGVEGTGPAYNEQFF.